The 8 T cell receptor beta chains below all came from one sample that was sequenced in a study of blood T cell repertoires in COVID-19. The repertoire was sequenced with immunoSEQ multiplex PCR; TCRdb's copy has only in-frame clones and lacks some. The sample includes 60,000 to 70,000 clones, roughly 88% of them seen just once. Specimen: peripheral blood. Receptors were obtained from a woman in her sixties with acute or convalescent COVID-19.

V usage is TRBV9 and J usage is TRBJ2-6; 8 positions match TRBD1. V shed 4 bases and J 2 bases; nucleotides not matched to a gene: 11. Germline CDR1 reads SGDLS; CDR2 reads YYNGEE. This CDR3 contains 18 residues. The CDR3 loop is CASSSGTGFFPGANVLTF. CDR3 sequence (DNA): TGTGCCAGCAGCTCTGGGACAGGATTTTTTCCTGGGGCCAACGTCCTGACTTTC.

The rearrangement joins TRBV5-1 to TRBJ2-1; 11 positions agree with TRBD2. Per the germline V gene, CDR1 is SGHRS and CDR2 is YFSETQ. V was pared by 0 bases and J by 9 bases, with 8 bases of the junction left unmatched. This CDR3 spans 16 amino acids. The CDR3 loop reads CASSLALAGAGSEQFF. The CDR3, as DNA: TGCGCCAGCAGCTTGGCACTAGCGGGAGCGGGGAGTGAGCAGTTCTTC.

This clone was seen only a few times. The rearrangement uses TRBV11-2 and TRBJ1-2, with a weak D call TRBD1 (5 bases). CDR3 length: 16 residues. Germline CDR1 reads SGHAT; CDR2 reads FQNNGV. Trimming stripped 3 bases from V and 6 bases from J, with 20 bases between. The CDR3 nucleotides are TGTGCCAGCAGCTTCCCACGGGAGAGGGCGGGGGATGGCTACACCTTC. Amino acids: CASSFPRERAGDGYTF.

The chain links TRBV27 to TRBJ1-1; the match to TRBD1 covers 8 bases. CDR1 and CDR2 (germline): MNHEY, SMNVEV (reference sequence). The CDR3 is made up of 14 amino acids. Trimming took 4 bases from V and 4 from J; bases not matched to a gene: 5. CDR3 loop: CASSWQGARTEAFF. The CDR3 DNA reads TGTGCCAGCAGTTGGCAGGGGGCGCGCACTGAAGCTTTCTTT.

As regards this clone: The germline gene is not matched at one end of the junction; a read error may be the cause. The chain has TRBV7-9 and TRBJ2-5; TRBD2 matches 11 bases. CDR1 is SEHNR and CDR2 is FQNEAQ in the germline V gene (reference sequence). The CDR3 consists of 14 residues. The CDR3 reads CASSLAGGQETQYF. The CDR3 DNA reads as TGTGCCAGCAGCCTAGCGGGGGGACAAGAGACCCAGTACTTC.

The rearrangement joins TRBV5-1 to TRBJ1-4, with D tentatively TRBD1 (6 bases). CDR1 is SGHRS and CDR2 is YFSETQ in the germline V gene. The CDR3 is made up of 15 amino acids. Trimming removed 5 bases at V and 0 bases at J, with 11 bases between. CDR3 sequence reads: CASRHTGSTNEKLFF. The CDR3 bases are TGCGCCAGCAGACATACAGGGTCAACTAATGAAAAACTGTTTTTT.

V gene TRBV30 combines with J gene TRBJ2-3; weak D call: TRBD2 (6 bases). V was cut by 6 bases and J by 6 bases, with 25 bases left in between. The V gene's germline CDR1 is GTSNPN and CDR2 SVGIG (reference sequence). There are 16 residues in the CDR3. CDR3 bases: TGTGCCTGTCCCAGGGTTCATGCGGGACGCGAGGATACGCAGTATTTT. Translated, it gives CACPRVHAGREDTQYF.

This clone has a handful of counts. This chain uses TRBV7-9 with TRBJ1-2; D may be TRBD1 (6 bases). Trimming shortened V by 3 bases and J by 5 bases, and 13 bases separated the two germline ends. This CDR3 spans 14 amino acids. CDR1 and CDR2 from the germline V gene are SEHNR and FQNEAQ (reference sequence). DNA for the CDR3: TGTGCCAGCAGCTTCTCAGGGGAAGGGTATGGCTACACCTTC. Translating gives CASSFSGEGYGYTF.